This T cell receptor (beta chain) was recorded in a study of OX40 agonist ivuxolimab in advanced cancers. Background for the entire study: The costimulatory receptor OX40 (CD134) was targeted by ivuxolimab, a fully human IgG2 agonistic monoclonal antibody. Intravenous ivuxolimab was administered to patients every 2 weeks at six dose levels: 0.01, 0.1, 0.3, 1.5, 3 and 10 mg/kg. Of the roughly 52 dose-escalation patients, hepatocellular carcinoma was present in about 19, melanoma in around 15, renal cell carcinoma in 9 and head and neck cancer in 9. In the dose-escalation cohort, approximately 82% of patients were male, and the mean age was 60 years with a range of roughly 20 to 79. Prior anti-PD-1, anti-PD-L1 or anti-CTLA-4 therapy was permitted, and 40% of dose-escalation patients had received checkpoint inhibitors. Partial responses were achieved by three dose-escalation patients, of whom one had hepatocellular carcinoma and two had cutaneous melanoma. The purpose of peripheral TCRbeta sequencing was to test whether ivuxolimab changed TCR sequence diversity and led to clonal T-cell expansion. The paper reports the monotherapy dose-escalation portion (N = 52 patients) of the phase I ivuxolimab trial.

From a lookup of the germline V gene, CDR1 and CDR2 are SGHDN and FVKESK. The CDR3 has 12 amino acids, counting the end cysteine and phenylalanine. The kept DNA is CDR3 alone, 36 bases in frame from the first base. Relative to germline, V is 4 bases shorter and J is 10 bases shorter, with 12 bases between their ends. The trial excluded patients who had a history of autoimmune disease or who were on systemic immunosuppression. Peripheral blood for TCR sequencing was collected from all dose cohorts at baseline, on cycle 4 day 1, and on cycle 7 day 1. Samples were obtained from an open-label, multicenter, first-in-human phase I dose-escalation trial of ivuxolimab. The trial enrolled adults with locally advanced or metastatic head and neck squamous cell, hepatocellular, melanoma or renal cell carcinoma. Before TCR sequencing, CD4+ T cells and CD8+ T cells from peripheral blood were sorted into separate populations.

Worth noting for this clone: What antigen it recognizes has not been identified. Within one base of it there is no much larger clone, and no base qualities were kept.

Summary of the overall study and its limitations: After ivuxolimab, CD8+ T cells had more expanded clones than CD4+ T cells on average. Low levels of normalized T-cell clonal expansion were also seen in some nonresponding patients. The antigen specificity of the clonally expanded peripheral T cells was not determined. In partial responders in the 0.1-3.0 mg/kg groups, normalized peripheral clonal expansion was found to be among the lowest, especially among CD8+ T cells. At doses of 0.1 to 3.0 mg/kg, clonal expansion of both CD4+ and CD8+ T cells in blood was seen between baseline and week 6.

For sequencing of the TCRbeta CDR3 region, genomic DNA was extracted from the sorted cells. The immunoSEQ Assay was used for sequencing of TCRbeta CDR3 regions. Entries here come from immuneACCESS through TCRdb and include only in-frame sequences with V and J called. Some clones fail to appear in such tables; in the studies checked, an unresolved V gene covers under half of the shortfall, and the cause of the remainder is unknown. The sample records about 69,000 clones, around 91% of which are singletons. 10% of the sample rests with the top ten. The chain is assembled from TRBV14 and TRBJ2-3; the D segment is perhaps TRBD1 or TRBD2, each sharing 5 matched bases. This specimen consisted of CD4+ or CD8+ T cells sorted from blood, obtained in a trial of the OX40 agonist ivuxolimab. The TCR sequence derives from an adult with an advanced solid tumor such as melanoma, head and neck, liver or kidney cancer. The DNA reads as follows: TGTGCCAGCAGCCTTGGGACGGCTTCGCAGTATTTT. Protein translation: CASSLGTASQYF. Outside the CDR3, residues come from the reference TRBV14 and TRBJ2-3 proteins, so the full variable domain is: EAGVTQFPSHSVIEKGQTVTLRCDPISGHDNLYWYRRVMGKEIKFLLHFVKESKQDESGMPNNRFLAERTGGTYSTLKVQPAELEDSGVYFCASSLGTASQYFGPGTRLTVL.